A selection of T cell receptor beta chains follows, all from one sample in a study of T cell changes during pregnancy in multiple sclerosis. The repertoire was sequenced with immunoSEQ multiplex PCR; TCRdb's copy has only in-frame clones and lacks some. The sample holds around 72,000 clones, 80% to 95% seen once. The sample here was CD4+ T cells from peripheral blood mononuclear cells, taken before pregnancy. The receptors shown here come from a female donor with multiple sclerosis, enrolled in a pregnancy study. The CDR3 runs from the conserved cysteine through the conserved F or W. The order of the fields is clone size, V gene, J gene, D gene, CDR3 protein, CDR3 DNA. The D gene is left open where the match is weak. Clone sizes are given selectively: once, few, many, or a class where the clone is expanded.

size: .
V: TRBV29-1
J: TRBJ2-7
D: .
CDR3: CSVAQGKVEQYF
DNA: TGCAGCGTTGCACAGGGAAAGGTGGAGCAGTACTTC

size: .
V: TRBV5-1
J: TRBJ2-3
D: TRBD2
CDR3: CASSYTGTSGRESTDTQYF
DNA: TGCGCCAGCAGCTATACCGGGACTAGCGGGAGGGAAAGCACAGATACGCAGTATTTT

size: .
V: TRBV27
J: TRBJ1-3
D: .
CDR3: CASSLLAGSGNTIYF
DNA: TGTGCCAGCAGTTTATTAGCGGGATCTGGAAACACCATATATTTT

size: .
V: TRBV6-1
J: TRBJ1-6
D: .
CDR3: CASSEYGSSYNSPLHF
DNA: TGTGCCAGCAGTGAATATGGGAGCTCCTATAATTCACCCCTCCACTTT

size: .
V: TRBV5-6
J: TRBJ1-1
D: .
CDR3: CASAKVMNTEAFF
DNA: TGTGCCAGCGCGAAAGTTATGAACACTGAAGCTTTCTTT

size: .
V: TRBV5-6
J: TRBJ1-2
D: .
CDR3: CASSLEDGGNYGYTF
DNA: TGTGCCAGCAGCTTGGAAGACGGGGGGAACTATGGCTACACCTTC

size: .
V: TRBV9
J: TRBJ2-1
D: TRBD2
CDR3: CASSVLAGQNEQFF
DNA: TGTGCCAGCAGCGTTTTAGCGGGGCAAAATGAGCAGTTCTTC

size: once
V: TRBV27
J: TRBJ1-2
D: TRBD1
CDR3: CASSLGGGQGLYGYTF
DNA: TGTGCCAGCAGTTTAGGCGGGGGACAGGGGCTCTATGGCTACACCTTC

size: .
V: TRBV7-9
J: TRBJ2-2
D: TRBD2
CDR3: CASSSGSGGYTGELFF
DNA: TGTGCCAGCAGCTCCGGGAGCGGGGGCTACACCGGGGAGCTGTTTTTT

size: once
V: TRBV28
J: TRBJ1-6
D: TRBD1
CDR3: CASRPDRGRISNSPLHF
DNA: TGTGCCAGCAGACCTGACAGGGGAAGGATTTCGAATTCACCCCTCCACTTT

size: .
V: TRBV9
J: TRBJ1-2
D: .
CDR3: CASSVVATPGGGYTF
DNA: TGTGCCAGCAGCGTAGTTGCCACCCCAGGAGGAGGCTACACCTTC

size: .
V: TRBV19
J: TRBJ2-1
D: .
CDR3: CASSIGPGRSSYNEQFF
DNA: TGTGCCAGTAGTATTGGGCCCGGCAGGTCCTCCTACAATGAGCAGTTCTTC

size: .
V: TRBV5-4
J: TRBJ1-6
D: .
CDR3: CASSLGSRTYNSPLHF
DNA: TGTGCCAGCAGCCTGGGTTCCAGGACCTATAATTCACCCCTCCACTTT

size: few
V: TRBV5-1
J: TRBJ1-6
D: .
CDR3: CASSTEQGRSPLHF
DNA: TGCGCCAGCAGCACTGAACAGGGTCGTTCACCCCTCCACTTT

size: .
V: TRBV7-3
J: TRBJ2-1
D: .
CDR3: CASSLRGDPYNEQFF
DNA: TGTGCCAGCAGCTTAAGGGGGGATCCCTACAATGAGCAGTTCTTC

size: .
V: TRBV15
J: TRBJ2-2
D: TRBD2
CDR3: CATSTEGLAGVTGELFF
DNA: TGTGCCACCAGCACGGAGGGGCTAGCGGGAGTCACCGGGGAGCTGTTTTTT

size: .
V: TRBV5-1
J: TRBJ2-1
D: TRBD1
CDR3: CASSLVLQGGNEQFF
DNA: TGCGCCAGCAGCTTGGTTTTACAGGGGGGTAATGAGCAGTTCTTC

size: .
V: TRBV6-1
J: TRBJ2-3
D: .
CDR3: CASSESAKPTSTDTQYF
DNA: TGTGCCAGCAGTGAATCGGCGAAGCCGACAAGCACAGATACGCAGTATTTT

size: .
V: TRBV7-8
J: TRBJ2-1
D: .
CDR3: CASGSASVKDEQFF
DNA: TGTGCCAGCGGATCGGCTAGCGTCAAGGATGAGCAGTTCTTC

size: .
V: TRBV6-5
J: TRBJ2-2
D: TRBD2
CDR3: CAGGALAGTGELFF
DNA: TGTGCCGGAGGGGCCCTAGCGGGAACCGGGGAGCTGTTTTTT

size: .
V: TRBV6-1
J: TRBJ2-5
D: .
CDR3: CASSDWRTRSETQYF
DNA: TGTGCCAGCAGTGATTGGCGTACTAGGTCCGAGACCCAGTACTTC

size: .
V: TRBV5-6
J: TRBJ2-7
D: .
CDR3: CASSLRAGGKEQYF
DNA: TGTGCCAGCAGCTTACGGGCAGGGGGGAAAGAGCAGTACTTC

size: .
V: TRBV5-5
J: TRBJ2-5
D: .
CDR3: CASSPRGSGLGETQYF
DNA: TGTGCCAGCAGCCCCCGTGGCTCGGGATTGGGAGAGACCCAGTACTTC

size: .
V: TRBV7-2
J: TRBJ2-5
D: .
CDR3: CASSLLSGLNVQETQYF
DNA: TGTGCCAGCAGCTTATTGTCAGGGCTGAACGTCCAAGAGACCCAGTACTTC

size: .
V: TRBV27
J: TRBJ2-7
D: TRBD2
CDR3: CASRDRLAGTYEQYF
DNA: TGTGCCAGCAGAGATCGACTAGCGGGTACCTACGAGCAGTACTTC

size: .
V: TRBV5-1
J: TRBJ1-1
D: .
CDR3: CASSTRQENTEAFF
DNA: TGCGCCAGCAGCACTAGACAGGAGAACACTGAAGCTTTCTTT

size: .
V: TRBV5-1
J: TRBJ2-5
D: .
CDR3: CASSPGQRETQYF
DNA: TGCGCCAGCAGCCCCGGACAGAGGGAGACCCAGTACTTC

size: few
V: TRBV19
J: TRBJ2-1
D: TRBD1
CDR3: CASSPFTGVQEQFF
DNA: TGTGCCAGTAGTCCCTTCACAGGGGTGCAGGAGCAGTTCTTC

size: .
V: TRBV7-9
J: TRBJ1-1
D: .
CDR3: CASSRGGTEAFF
DNA: TGTGCCAGCAGCAGGGGAGGTACTGAAGCTTTCTTT

size: .
V: TRBV27
J: TRBJ2-7
D: .
CDR3: CASSFTGPDEQYF
DNA: TGTGCCAGCAGTTTCACAGGGCCCGACGAGCAGTACTTC

size: .
V: TRBV6-6
J: TRBJ2-4
D: TRBD1
CDR3: CASSYLNRGNIQYF
DNA: TGTGCCAGCAGTTACCTTAACAGGGGGAACATTCAGTACTTC

size: .
V: TRBV19
J: TRBJ2-3
D: .
CDR3: CASRWASTDTQYF
DNA: TGTGCCAGTAGGTGGGCTAGCACAGATACGCAGTATTTT

size: few
V: TRBV9
J: TRBJ1-4
D: TRBD1
CDR3: CASSAGQGNEKLFF
DNA: TGTGCCAGCAGCGCTGGACAGGGTAATGAAAAACTGTTTTTT

size: .
V: TRBV27
J: TRBJ1-3
D: TRBD1
CDR3: CASSMGQGYGNTIYF
DNA: TGTGCCAGCAGTATGGGACAGGGGTACGGAAACACCATATATTTT

size: .
V: TRBV28
J: TRBJ2-3
D: TRBD2
CDR3: CASSESSGSTDTQYF
DNA: TGTGCCAGCAGCGAATCTAGCGGGAGCACAGATACGCAGTATTTT

size: .
V: TRBV19
J: TRBJ2-6
D: .
CDR3: CASSFRTAFSGANVLTF
DNA: TGTGCCAGTAGTTTTCGGACAGCCTTCTCTGGGGCCAACGTCCTGACTTTC

size: .
V: TRBV6-6
J: TRBJ2-3
D: .
CDR3: CASRLRAVPMDTQYF
DNA: TGTGCCAGCAGGCTCAGGGCGGTCCCCATGGATACGCAGTATTTT

size: once
V: TRBV7-2
J: TRBJ2-7
D: TRBD2
CDR3: CASSLGYGSGIGEQYF
DNA: TGTGCCAGCAGCTTAGGATATGGTAGCGGGATAGGCGAGCAGTACTTC

size: .
V: TRBV19
J: TRBJ2-6
D: .
CDR3: CASSIDPGAWANVLTF
DNA: TGTGCCAGTAGTATAGATCCAGGGGCGTGGGCCAACGTCCTGACTTTC

size: .
V: TRBV15
J: TRBJ1-4
D: .
CDR3: CATSRDRVAEKEKLFF
DNA: TGTGCCACCAGCAGAGATCGGGTGGCCGAGAAGGAAAAACTGTTTTTT

size: .
V: TRBV5-1
J: TRBJ1-5
D: .
CDR3: CASSLDSPNQPQHF
DNA: TGCGCCAGCAGTTTGGACAGTCCCAATCAGCCCCAGCATTTT

size: once
V: TRBV18
J: TRBJ2-1
D: TRBD2
CDR3: CASSPSSGIGNEQFF
DNA: TGTGCCAGCTCACCGTCTAGCGGGATAGGCAATGAGCAGTTCTTC